Following are 17 T cell receptor beta chains from one sample sequenced in a study of blood T cell repertoires in COVID-19. The assay was immunoSEQ multiplex PCR, and TCRdb's table has in-frame clones only and misses some. Here the sample spans some 150,000 clones, just over 85% being singletons. The sample was peripheral blood. These receptors originate from a woman aged 55-69 years with acute or convalescent COVID-19.

This clone has just one count. The rearrangement links TRBV7-9 to TRBJ1-1, with D tentatively TRBD1 (6 bases). The germline V gene has CDR1 SEHNR and CDR2 FQNEAQ (reference sequence). The CDR3 loop spans 13 amino acids. V gave up 4 bases and J gave up 1 base, with 7 bases separating them. The chain's CDR3 is CASSSQGNTEAFF. The CDR3 nucleotides read TGTGCCAGCAGCTCACAGGGGAACACTGAAGCTTTCTTT.

The rearrangement links TRBV10-3 to TRBJ2-3; D remains unclear. V gave up 3 bases and J gave up 3 bases, with 7 bases separating them. The CDR3 is made up of 13 amino acids. Germline CDR1 reads ENHRY; CDR2 reads SYGVKD. CDR3 sequence reads: CAISDRKTDTQYF. DNA of the CDR3: TGTGCCATCAGTGACAGGAAGACAGATACGCAGTATTTT.

The V gene is TRBV5-1, the J gene TRBJ2-7; tentatively, D is TRBD2 (5 bases). Deletions cut 4 bases from V and 0 bases from J, with 8 bases between. Germline-derived CDR1 and CDR2 are SGHRS and YFSETQ. CDR3 size: 13 residues. The CDR3 spells CASSTGVSYEQYF. For the CDR3, the DNA is TGCGCCAGCAGCACCGGGGTCTCCTACGAGCAGTACTTC.

The chain joins TRBV19 to TRBJ2-7, with D perhaps TRBD2 (6 bases). Deletions cut 5 bases from V and 2 bases from J, with 13 bases between. CDR3 length: 14 amino acids. CDR1 and CDR2 (germline): LNHDA, SQIVND (reference sequence). The DNA for the CDR3 is TGTGCCAGTAGTCCCGGGACTCCAGCCTACGAGCAGTACTTC. It codes for CASSPGTPAYEQYF.

The chain has TRBV5-1 and TRBJ2-3, with D uncertain. With 3 bases removed from V and 5 bases from J, the gap between germline ends came to 19 bases. The germline CDR1 and CDR2 sequences are SGHRS and YFSETQ. The CDR3 contains 16 residues. The CDR3 loop reads CASSSNFPSSGDTQYF. The CDR3 DNA reads as TGCGCCAGCAGCTCGAATTTCCCAAGCTCTGGAGATACGCAGTATTTT.

The chain employs TRBV18 and TRBJ1-4, with D uncertain. The CDR3 runs 15 residues. Germline V gene sequence: CDR1 KGHSH, CDR2 LQKENI. The V and J ends lost 3 bases and 1 base respectively, with 9 bases between them. This CDR3 reads CASSPTGVTNEKLFF. The CDR3, as DNA: TGTGCCAGCTCACCTACCGGGGTAACTAATGAAAAACTGTTTTTT.

The rearrangement uses TRBV29-1 and TRBJ2-2; D remains ambiguous. In germline, CDR1 is SQVTM, CDR2 ANQGSEA. V lost 4 bases and J 1 base, leaving 4 bases between the germline ends. The CDR3 length is 12 residues. CDR3 amino acids: CSVGQNTGELFF. In DNA form, the CDR3 reads TGCAGCGTTGGGCAGAACACCGGGGAGCTGTTTTTT.

The chain carries TRBV7-2 and TRBJ1-5, with D unresolved. CDR1 SGHTA and CDR2 FQGNSA come from the germline V gene. This CDR3 is built from 13 residues. Trimming removed 5 bases from V and 4 bases from J, with 9 bases in between. The CDR3 region has the DNA TGTGCCAGCAGCGCTCAGCGGAATCAGCCCCAGCATTTT. Amino acids: CASSAQRNQPQHF. The full variable domain, its missing parts supplied by reference TRBV7-2 and TRBJ1-5, is GAGVSQSPSNKVTEKGKDVELRCDPISGHTALYWYRQSLGQGLEFLIYFQGNSAPDKSGLPSDRFSAERTGGSVSTLTIQRTQQEDSAVYLCASSAQRNQPQHFGDGTRLSIL.

The chain joins TRBV4-1 to TRBJ2-1; 11 nucleotides match TRBD2. The CDR3 spans 16 residues. V lost 3 bases to trimming and J lost 7 bases; unmatched junction nucleotides: 8. In germline, CDR1 is MGHRA, CDR2 YSYEKL. The CDR3 DNA reads TGCGCCAGCAGCCAGTCCACTAGCGGGGGATTTAATGAGCAGTTCTTC. As protein: CASSQSTSGGFNEQFF.

Written as DNA, the CDR3 is TGTGCCAGCAGCTTGGGGGACAGCCTCAATCAGCCCCAGCATTTT. Amino acid sequence: CASSLGDSLNQPQHF. V gene TRBV5-6 combines with J gene TRBJ1-5; 7 nucleotides agree with TRBD1. This CDR3 is 15 amino acids long. V shed 0 bases, J shed 3 bases, and the junction held 3 bases outside the gene matches. Germline CDR1 reads SGHDT; CDR2 reads YYEEEE. Filled out from reference TRBV5-6 and TRBJ1-5, the complete variable domain reads DAGVTQSPTHLIKTRGQQVTLRCSPKSGHDTVSWYQQALGQGPQFIFQYYEEEERQRGNFPDRFSGHQFPNYSSELNVNALLLGDSALYLCASSLGDSLNQPQHFGDGTRLSIL.

The CDR3 loop is CASSKTGETQYF. The CDR3 nucleotides read TGTGCCAGCAGTAAGACAGGGGAGACCCAGTACTTC. The chain employs TRBV12-3 or TRBV12-4 and TRBJ2-5; 7 nucleotides agree with TRBD1. The length of the CDR3 is 12 residues. V was pared by 5 bases and J by 5 bases, with 2 bases of the junction left unmatched.

The rearrangement joins TRBV6-2 or TRBV6-3 to TRBJ1-5; D may be TRBD1 (5 bases). In germline, CDR1 is MNHEY, CDR2 SVGEGT. Trimming took 6 bases from V and 7 from J, leaving 16 bases between them. CDR3 length: 14 amino acids. CDR3 DNA sequence: TGTGCCAGCAGCAGGACACCCTGGGGACAGCCCCAGCATTTT. Translated: CASSRTPWGQPQHF.

The chain carries TRBV28 and TRBJ1-5, with D maybe TRBD1 (5 bases). Per the germline V gene, CDR1 is MDHEN and CDR2 is SYDVKM. This CDR3 region has 15 residues. V lost 7 bases, J lost 0 bases, and 13 bases lay in between. CDR3 coding DNA: TGTGCCAGCACCTCCCTCACAGGTAGCAATCAGCCCCAGCATTTT. This codes for CASTSLTGSNQPQHF.

This clone was detected once. The rearrangement joins TRBV28 to TRBJ2-5, with 8 bases lining up with TRBD2. The V segment lost 6 bases and the J segment 2 bases; nucleotides outside the gene matches: 8. Germline V gene lookup returns CDR1 MDHEN and CDR2 SYDVKM. The CDR3 is 15 amino acids. The CDR3, as DNA: TGTGCCAGCAGCACTCCGGGACTAGGACAAGAGACCCAGTACTTC. Its protein product is CASSTPGLGQETQYF.

The gene calls are TRBV7-2 and TRBJ1-3; D gene unclear. Deletions cut 1 base from V and 7 bases from J, with 11 bases between. The CDR3 runs 14 residues. Germline CDR1 and CDR2: SGHTA and FQGNSA. As DNA, the CDR3 is TGTGCCAGCAGCTTAGGAGGCAGTCCGAACACCATATATTTT. Protein product: CASSLGGSPNTIYF.

The chain recombines TRBV9 with TRBJ2-5; possible D gene TRBD2, 6 bases. Germline V gene lookup returns CDR1 SGDLS and CDR2 YYNGEE. The V gene lost 3 bases and the J gene lost 5 bases, with 20 bases spanning the gap. CDR3 size: 16 residues. The CDR3 region is CASSAGGTSLGETQYF. The CDR3 DNA reads as TGTGCCAGCAGCGCAGGCGGCACTAGCCTCGGCGAGACCCAGTACTTC.

The chain links TRBV5-1 to TRBJ1-1; tentatively, D is TRBD1 (5 bases). Trimming removed 4 bases at V and 1 base at J, with 11 bases between. The CDR3 has 14 amino acids. Germline CDR1 SGHRS, CDR2 YFSETQ. Written as DNA, the CDR3 is TGCGCCAGCAGCAACTCCGGGGGGAACACTGAAGCTTTCTTT. It specifies CASSNSGGNTEAFF.